This T cell receptor (beta chain) was sequenced for a study of cytomegalovirus exposure and HLA in healthy donors. V was clipped by 6 bases and J by 0 bases, with 14 bases between them. Germline V gene sequence: CDR1 MNHEY, CDR2 SVGAGI. There are 15 residues in the CDR3. For this clone: Antigen unknown.

13 Jbeta primers and 60 Vbeta primers were used for the PCR. TCRdb keeps only in-frame clones here, not all; method: immunoSEQ multiplex PCR. The table has around 130,000 clones, 65% to 75% seen once. Whole-study findings and limits: In a later analysis, HLA-C alleles had the fewest associated TCRs, DRB1 alleles the most.

The rearrangement joins TRBV6-5 to TRBJ1-1; perhaps TRBD1 as D (5 bases). The sequence derives from a woman in her 50s in good health and CMV-seropositive. Source material: PBMCs. The CDR3 nucleotides are TGTGCCAGCAGCCTACTCGACAGAGTGAACACTGAAGCTTTCTTT. Its translation is CASSLLDRVNTEAFF.